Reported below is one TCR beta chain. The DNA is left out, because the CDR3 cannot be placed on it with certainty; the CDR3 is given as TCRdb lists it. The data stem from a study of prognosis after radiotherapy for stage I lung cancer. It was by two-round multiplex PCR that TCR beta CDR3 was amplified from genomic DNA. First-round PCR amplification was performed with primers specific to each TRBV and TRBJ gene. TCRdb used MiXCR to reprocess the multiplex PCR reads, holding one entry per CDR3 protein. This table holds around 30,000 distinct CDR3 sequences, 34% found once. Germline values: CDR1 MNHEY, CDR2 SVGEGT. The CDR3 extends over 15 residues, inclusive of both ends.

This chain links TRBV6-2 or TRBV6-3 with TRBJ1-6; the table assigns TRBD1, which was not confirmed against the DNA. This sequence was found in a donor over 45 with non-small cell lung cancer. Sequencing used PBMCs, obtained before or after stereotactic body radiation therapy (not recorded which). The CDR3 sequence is CASSWGQGAESTIHF.